This T cell receptor beta chain was recorded in a study of blood T cell repertoires in COVID-19. The overall study: The United States, Italy and Spain were the sources of the acute and convalescent COVID-19 samples. From T cells, B-cell-depleted T cells, or PBMCs came the material, which was cDNA or gDNA.

Source study methods: Estimates of nucleated cell counts were drawn from the amplification of reference gene primers. TCRdb's copy holds only in-frame clones and misses some; the assay was immunoSEQ multiplex PCR. From that table come the V and J calls and clone size; the DNA was used to work out D and trimming. The sample lists almost 200,000 clones, less than 90% occurring once. This clone was observed a few times. Sequencing input: peripheral blood. The sequence came from a woman between 70 and 85 years old with acute or convalescent COVID-19.

The CDR3 spells CASRGTSGAARTQYF. CDR3 DNA sequence: TGTGCCAGTAGGGGGACTAGCGGGGCGGCCAGGACCCAGTACTTC. The chain joins TRBV19 to TRBJ2-5, with 13 bases lining up with TRBD2. J was trimmed by 7 bases and V by 6 bases; bases with no gene match: 8. This CDR3 contains 15 residues. The germline V gene encodes CDR1 LNHDA and CDR2 SQIVND (reference sequence).